Below, 10 T cell receptor beta chains from the same sample are listed, as sequenced in a study of cytomegalovirus exposure and HLA in healthy donors. Primers for the PCR totalled 60 Vbeta and 13 Jbeta. The method was immunoSEQ multiplex PCR; TCRdb's version includes in-frame clones alone and lacks a portion of them. In all, the sample yields 50,000 or so clones. The sample consisted of PBMCs. Every receptor here comes from a woman between 35 and 50 years old in good health and CMV-seronegative.

This sequence joins TRBV25-1 and TRBJ2-7; maybe TRBD1 (5 bases). The V gene's germline CDR1 is MGHDK and CDR2 SYGVNS. The CDR3 contains 12 residues. The V end was cut by 6 bases, the J end by 1 base, with 7 bases between. The CDR3 loop reads CASRGQSYEQYF. DNA of the CDR3: TGTGCCAGCAGAGGACAATCCTACGAGCAGTACTTC.

Here the CDR3 DNA reads TGTGCCAGCAGCCCCCGGGGGGCAGCCGAGGGGGAGACCCAGTACTTC. Encoded protein: CASSPRGAAEGETQYF. V is TRBV9 and J is TRBJ2-5, with a weak D call TRBD2 (7 bases). The CDR3 runs 16 residues. The germline V and J ends were trimmed by 4 bases and 5 bases, with 21 bases remaining between them. CDR1 is SGDLS, CDR2 YYNGEE, per germline.

The chain employs TRBV19 and TRBJ1-5; tentative D call: TRBD1 (5 bases). V was pared by 5 bases and J by 0 bases, with 14 bases between. Germline assignment: CDR1 LNHDA and CDR2 SQIVND (reference sequence). The CDR3 is made up of 16 amino acids. CDR3: CASSGASVYSNQPQHF. DNA for the CDR3: TGTGCCAGTAGTGGGGCGTCGGTTTATAGCAATCAGCCCCAGCATTTT.

The chain employs TRBV30 and TRBJ2-2; 8 bases align to TRBD1. The CDR3 spans 15 residues. Per germline, CDR1 GTSNPN and CDR2 SVGIG (reference sequence). The CDR3 coding sequence is TGTGCGAAGGGCAGGGGGCTCCCCTTGGCCGGGGAGCTGTTTTTT. It translates to CAKGRGLPLAGELFF.

The genes are TRBV10-3 and TRBJ2-3; TRBD2 aligns across 15 bases. The CDR3 is 16 residues long. Germline-derived CDR1 and CDR2 are ENHRY and SYGVKD. Trimming took 4 bases from V and 3 from J; bases not matched to a gene: 2. The CDR3 sequence is CAISAGLAGGTDTQYF. CDR3 coding DNA: TGTGCCATCAGTGCGGGACTAGCGGGAGGAACAGATACGCAGTATTTT.

The chain is built from TRBV5-1 and TRBJ2-5; weak D call: TRBD2 (7 bases). Germline assignment: CDR1 SGHRS and CDR2 YFSETQ. The length of the CDR3 is 15 residues. V lost 4 bases and J lost 1, with 14 bases in between. The CDR3 sequence: CASSPGGRTQETQYF. Here the CDR3 DNA reads TGCGCCAGCAGCCCCGGGGGGCGGACCCAAGAGACCCAGTACTTC.

V is TRBV7-9 and J is TRBJ2-7; D gene ambiguous. V shed 1 base and J shed 4 bases, with 8 bases lying between them. This CDR3 is 13 amino acids long. Looked up from germline, CDR1 is SEHNR and CDR2 is FQNEAQ (reference sequence). As DNA, the CDR3 is TGTGCCAGCAGCTTAGGGAGTCCTTACGAGCAGTACTTC. It specifies CASSLGSPYEQYF.

The chain joins TRBV28 to TRBJ2-7, with 10 nucleotides matching TRBD1. The CDR3 length is 15 residues. Germline V gene sequence: CDR1 MDHEN, CDR2 SYDVKM. The trim removed 7 bases at V and 5 bases at J, leaving 11 bases unmatched. CDR3 sequence (DNA): TGTGCCAGCACCTCCCCAGGGGGACAGGGGAACGAGCAGTACTTC. The encoded protein is CASTSPGGQGNEQYF. The full variable domain, rest sourced from reference TRBV28 and TRBJ2-7, is DVKVTQSSRYLVKRTGEKVFLECVQDMDHENMFWYRQDPGLGLRLIYFSYDVKMKEKGDIPEGYSVSREKKERFSLILESASTNQTSMYLCASTSPGGQGNEQYFGPGTRLTVT.

J is TRBJ1-5 and V is TRBV4-1; D is unresolved. Germline V gene lookup returns CDR1 MGHRA and CDR2 YSYEKL. CDR3 length: 13 amino acids. V lost 0 bases to trimming and J lost 7 bases, with 7 bases between them. The CDR3: CASSQESRQPQHF. DNA for the CDR3: TGCGCCAGCAGCCAAGAAAGCCGGCAGCCCCAGCATTTT.

This chain connects TRBV5-1 to TRBJ1-2; D may be TRBD1 (6 bases). CDR1 SGHRS and CDR2 YFSETQ come from the germline V gene. Deletions cut 0 bases from V and 8 bases from J, with 20 bases between. The CDR3 runs to 16 residues. CDR3 in amino acids: CASSLGGAGGWLGYTF. The CDR3 nucleotides are TGCGCCAGCAGCTTGGGGGGAGCTGGGGGCTGGCTCGGCTACACCTTC.